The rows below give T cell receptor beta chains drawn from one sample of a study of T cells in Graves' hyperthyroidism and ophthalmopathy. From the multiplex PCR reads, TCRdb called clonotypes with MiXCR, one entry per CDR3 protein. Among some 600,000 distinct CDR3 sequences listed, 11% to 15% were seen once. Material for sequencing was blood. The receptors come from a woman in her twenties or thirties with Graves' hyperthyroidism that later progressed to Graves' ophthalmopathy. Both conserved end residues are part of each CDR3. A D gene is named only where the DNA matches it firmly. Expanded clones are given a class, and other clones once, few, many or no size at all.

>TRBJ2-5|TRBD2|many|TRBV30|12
TGTGCCGCGACTAGCGGGAGAGAGACCCAGTACTTC
CAATSGRETQYF
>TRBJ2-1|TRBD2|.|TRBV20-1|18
TGCAGTGCTTTTGCGGGGGGGTGGGGGACCGAAACCGGCGATGAGCAGTTCTTC
CSAFAGGWGTETGDEQFF
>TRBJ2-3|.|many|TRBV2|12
TGTGCCAGCATTGGGGGCGCAGATACGCAGTATTTT
CASIGGADTQYF
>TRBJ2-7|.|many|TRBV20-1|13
TGCAGTGCTAGAGCGGGGGGCGGTTACGAGCAGTACTTC
CSARAGGGYEQYF
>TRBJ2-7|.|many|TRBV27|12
TGTGCCAGCAGTTTAGACGGCGACGAGCAGTACTTC
CASSLDGDEQYF
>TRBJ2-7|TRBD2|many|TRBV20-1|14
TGCAGTGCTAGAGTGCGGGAGGATGCCTACGAGCAGTACTTC
CSARVREDAYEQYF
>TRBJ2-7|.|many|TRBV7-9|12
TGTGCCAGCAGCTTACAGGGTAACGAGCAGTACTTC
CASSLQGNEQYF
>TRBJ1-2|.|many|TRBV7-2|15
TGTGCCAGCAGCTCCCGGGGCCGTGGTAGCTATGGCTACACCTTC
CASSSRGRGSYGYTF
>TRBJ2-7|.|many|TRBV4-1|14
TGCGCCAGCAGCCAAGATTCGTATACCTACGAGCAGTACTTC
CASSQDSYTYEQYF
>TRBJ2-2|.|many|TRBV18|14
TGTGCCAGCTCCCTCAACAGGTACACCGGGGAGCTGTTTTTT
CASSLNRYTGELFF
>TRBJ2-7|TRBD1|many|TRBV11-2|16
TGTGCCAGCAGCTTTCCCCAGGGGGCCTACTCCTACGAGCAGTACTTC
CASSFPQGAYSYEQYF
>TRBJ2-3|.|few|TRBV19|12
TGTGCCGGGAACAGGGGCACAGATACGCAGTATTTT
CAGNRGTDTQYF
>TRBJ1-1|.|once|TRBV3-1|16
TGTGCCAGCAGCCAAGTGGGGTTAGGGAGCGACACTGAAGCTTTCTTT
CASSQVGLGSDTEAFF
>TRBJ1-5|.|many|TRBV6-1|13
TGTGCCAGCAGTAGGAGGGACAATCAGCCCCAGCATTTT
CASSRRDNQPQHF
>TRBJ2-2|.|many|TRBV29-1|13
TGCAGCGTCGACGGCAGGGACACCGGGGAGCTGTTTTTT
CSVDGRDTGELFF
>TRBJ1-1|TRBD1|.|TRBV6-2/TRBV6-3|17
TGTGCCAGCCCTTCAGGGACAGCACATTCATTGAACACTGAAGCTTTCTTT
CASPSGTAHSLNTEAFF
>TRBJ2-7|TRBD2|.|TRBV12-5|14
TGTGCTAGTGGGGGAGGCGGGAGCTCCTACGAGCAGTACTTC
CASGGGGSSYEQYF
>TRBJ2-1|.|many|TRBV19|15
TGTGCCAGTAGTATCACGGCGGATACCTACAATGAGCAGTTCTTC
CASSITADTYNEQFF
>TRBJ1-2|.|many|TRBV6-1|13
TGTGCCAGCTCCGGGACGCCAGGGGAGGGCTACACCTTC
CASSGTPGEGYTF
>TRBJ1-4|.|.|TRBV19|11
TGTGCCAGTACCCGGTTTGAAAAACTGTTTTTT
CASTRFEKLFF
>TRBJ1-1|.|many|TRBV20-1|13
TGCAGTGGGAATGAACAGGTGAGCACTGAAGCTTTCTTT
CSGNEQVSTEAFF
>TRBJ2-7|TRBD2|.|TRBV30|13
TGTGCCTGGAACCGGCGGGAGCCCTACGGGCAGTACTTC
CAWNRREPYGQYF
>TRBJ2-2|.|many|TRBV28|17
TGTGCCAGCAGTTTATACCCGCAGGCCGTGAACACCGGGGAGCTGTTTTTT
CASSLYPQAVNTGELFF